The entry below describes one T cell receptor beta chain. These data belong to a study of blood T cells in healthy people across ages. From germline, CDR1 is SEHNR and CDR2 FQNEAQ (reference sequence). The V end was cut by 5 bases, the J end by 0 bases, with 17 bases between. This CDR3 is built from 17 residues. Then a second PCR, running roughly 7 to 11 cycles, was carried out with a sample-barcoded 5' primer and a J-beta primer mix. MiXCR was run by TCRdb on the 5' RACE reads, yielding one entry per CDR3 protein. The sample has under 2 million distinct CDR3 sequences, around 36% seen once; the top ten hold around 11%.

The sample was blood. V and J are TRBV7-9 and TRBJ2-4, with D tentatively TRBD2 (5 bases). This clonotype originated in a woman aged 25 to 39 in good health. CDR3 protein: CASSPLLRELAKNIQYF. The CDR3 DNA reads TGTGCCAGCAGCCCCCTACTTAGGGAGTTAGCCAAAAACATTCAGTACTTC. Based on the CDR3 plus reference TRBV7-9 and TRBJ2-4, the full variable domain is DTGVSQNPRHKITKRGQNVTFRCDPISEHNRLYWYRQTLGQGPEFLTYFQNEAQLEKSRLLSDRFSAERPKGSFSTLEIQRTEQGDSAMYLCASSPLLRELAKNIQYFGAGTRLSVL.